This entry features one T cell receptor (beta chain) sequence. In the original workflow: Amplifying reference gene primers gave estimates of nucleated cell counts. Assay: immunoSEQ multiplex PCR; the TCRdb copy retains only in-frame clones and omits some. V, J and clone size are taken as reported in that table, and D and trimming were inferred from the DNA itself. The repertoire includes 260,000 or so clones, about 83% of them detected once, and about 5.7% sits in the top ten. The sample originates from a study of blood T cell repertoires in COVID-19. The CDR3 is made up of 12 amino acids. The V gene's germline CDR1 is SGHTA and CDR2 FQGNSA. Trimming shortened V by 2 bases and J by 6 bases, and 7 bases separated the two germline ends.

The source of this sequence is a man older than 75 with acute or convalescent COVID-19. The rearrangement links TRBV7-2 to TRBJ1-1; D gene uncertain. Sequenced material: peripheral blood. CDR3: CASSLYGAEAFF. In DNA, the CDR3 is TGTGCCAGCAGCTTATACGGAGCTGAAGCTTTCTTT.